This T cell receptor (beta chain) derives from a study of CD8 T cells in Susac syndrome. The germline V gene has CDR1 MDHEN and CDR2 SYDVKM. Trimming took off 6 bases at V and 0 bases at J, with 17 bases between the two ends. The CDR3 has 17 amino acids. Reverse transcription of about 0.45 to 1 ug RNA was performed with random hexamers. TCRdb independently ran MiXCR on the immunoSEQ multiplex PCR reads; one entry per CDR3 protein. The table lists roughly 170,000 distinct CDR3 sequences, around 93% of them singletons. Sequencing of TCR beta was performed on blood CD8+ T cells and on blood CD4+ T cells.

The V call is TRBV28, the J call TRBJ1-4, with TRBD1 as a possible D gene (5 bases). The clonotype comes from a human donor with multiple sclerosis. The material sequenced was CD4+ T cells from PBMCs. The DNA of the CDR3 is TGTGCCAGCAGCCTTGGGGGTCCAATAACAACTAATGAAAAACTGTTTTTT. This translates into CASSLGGPITTNEKLFF.